The 27 T cell receptor beta chains reported below all come from one sample, sequenced in a study of neoadjuvant nivolumab and ipilimumab in lung cancer. TCRdb's table, derived via immunoSEQ multiplex PCR, lists solely in-frame clones and lacks some. The sample comprises 15,000 to 20,000 clones, around 87% of which are singletons, and more than 2% rests with the top ten. The input for sequencing was peripheral blood, taken before neoadjuvant nivolumab, alone or with ipilimumab. The receptor set was obtained from an adult with non-small cell lung cancer.

The chain is built from TRBV11-3 and TRBJ2-1; D may be TRBD1 (6 bases). CDR3 size: 14 residues. CDR1 and CDR2 from the germline V gene are SGHNT and YENEEA. V was shortened by 2 bases and J by 6 bases, with 11 bases between the two germline ends. The CDR3 spells CASSLSFRGNEQFF. Here the CDR3 DNA reads TGTGCCAGCAGCTTATCTTTCAGGGGCAATGAGCAGTTCTTC.

V is TRBV4-2 and J is TRBJ2-7; TRBD2 matches at 13 bases. The CDR3 spans 18 residues. The V gene end was trimmed by 0 bases and the J gene end by 5 bases; junction bases not matched to a gene: 10. CDR1 is LGHNA and CDR2 is YNFKEQ in the germline V gene. The CDR3 reads CASSQELAGGPFWHEQYF. The CDR3 nucleotides read TGTGCCAGCAGCCAAGAACTAGCGGGAGGGCCGTTTTGGCACGAGCAGTACTTC.

This chain joins TRBV2 and TRBJ1-1; D not resolved. V gave up 4 bases and J gave up 1 base, with 7 bases separating them. The germline V gene encodes CDR1 SNHLY and CDR2 FYNNEI. CDR3 size: 13 residues. CDR3 protein: CASSVSANTEAFF. CDR3 coding DNA: TGTGCCAGCAGTGTTTCTGCGAACACTGAAGCTTTCTTT. The entire variable domain, with the rest obtained from reference TRBV2 and TRBJ1-1, is as follows: EPEVTQTPSHQVTQMGQEVILRCVPISNHLYFYWYRQILGQKVEFLVSFYNNEISEKSEIFDDQFSVERPDGSNFTLKIRSTKLEDSAMYFCASSVSANTEAFFGQGTRLTVV.

This clone was seen only a few times. The V call is TRBV5-1, the J call TRBJ1-2; D not certain. This CDR3 is 13 amino acids long. Deletions cut 0 bases from V and 4 bases from J, with 7 bases between. The V gene's germline CDR1 is SGHRS and CDR2 YFSETQ. In nucleotides, the CDR3 is TGCGCCAGCAGCTTGGTTTCGGGCTATGGCTACACCTTC. As protein: CASSLVSGYGYTF.

The chain couples TRBV11-2 to TRBJ1-2; D perhaps matches TRBD1 (5 bases). Trimming took 0 bases from V and 2 from J, leaving 10 bases between them. CDR3 length: 15 amino acids. Germline CDR1 is SGHAT and CDR2 is FQNNGV. The CDR3 region is CASSLDQGSNYGYTF. In DNA, the CDR3 is TGTGCCAGCAGCTTAGATCAGGGTTCGAACTATGGCTACACCTTC.

This clone was found a few times. The gene calls are TRBV13 and TRBJ2-7, with TRBD2 matching 13 bases. The CDR3 runs to 18 residues. J lost 3 bases, V lost 5 bases, and 13 bases had no gene match. Germline assignment: CDR1 PRHDT and CDR2 FYEKMQ (reference sequence). As DNA, the CDR3 is TGTGCCAGCAGCCCCCGGGAGGGACTAGCGGGGCGAAACTACGAGCAGTACTTC. This sequence encodes CASSPREGLAGRNYEQYF.

The chain is built from TRBV10-3 and TRBJ2-2; D possibly corresponds to TRBD2 (5 bases). V gave up 4 bases and J gave up 8 bases, with 8 bases separating them. Germline lookup yields CDR1 ENHRY and CDR2 SYGVKD. This CDR3 region has 12 residues. CDR3 in amino acids: CAISVGGGELFF. CDR3 nucleotide sequence: TGTGCCATCAGTGTTGGAGGAGGGGAGCTGTTTTTT.

V and J are TRBV28 and TRBJ1-2; tentative D call: TRBD1 (5 bases). This CDR3 is built from 15 residues. The V gene lost 5 bases and the J gene lost 7 bases, with 20 bases spanning the gap. Germline lookup yields CDR1 MDHEN and CDR2 SYDVKM. The CDR3: CASSLSQGIVGGYTF. CDR3 sequence (DNA): TGTGCCAGCAGTCTTTCCCAGGGAATTGTGGGTGGCTACACCTTC.

This rearrangement joins TRBV11-2 to TRBJ1-1; TRBD1 matches 11 bases. CDR3 length: 14 residues. After removal of 7 bases from V and 6 bases from J, the junction contained 7 bases not matched to a gene. The germline CDR1 and CDR2 sequences are SGHAT and FQNNGV. CDR3 nucleotides: TGTGCCAGCACAATCCCGGGACAGGGGGCTGAAGCTTTCTTT. This sequence encodes CASTIPGQGAEAFF.

The V gene is TRBV10-3, the J gene TRBJ2-4, with D hard to call. This CDR3 comprises 15 residues. CDR1 is ENHRY, CDR2 SYGVKD, per germline. V lost 3 bases, J lost 7 bases, and 16 bases lay in between. Written as DNA, the CDR3 is TGTGCCATCAGTGAATCCCTCCAGCCGTGGAACATTCAGTACTTC. Translating it yields CAISESLQPWNIQYF.

The chain has TRBV30 and TRBJ2-2; no clear D gene. V was clipped by 2 bases and J by 3 bases, with 1 base between them. Germline CDR1 reads GTSNPN; CDR2 reads SVGIG (reference sequence). CDR3 length: 11 residues. This chain's CDR3 is CAWSYTGELFF. CDR3 nucleotides: TGTGCCTGGAGTTACACCGGGGAGCTGTTTTTT.

The chain employs TRBV4-3 and TRBJ2-7; 11 bases are a match to TRBD2. The CDR3 loop spans 18 amino acids. After removal of 0 bases from V and 3 bases from J, the junction contained 10 bases not matched to a gene. The germline V gene has CDR1 LGHNA and CDR2 YSLEER. The CDR3, as DNA: TGCGCCAGCAGCCAAGATATCTCGTACGGGACTAGCGGCTACGAGCAGTACTTC. It codes for CASSQDISYGTSGYEQYF.

This clone was picked up one time. This chain uses TRBV7-9 with TRBJ2-7, with 9 bases lining up with TRBD1. CDR3 length: 14 amino acids. Germline values: CDR1 SEHNR, CDR2 FQNEAQ (reference sequence). J was trimmed by 1 base and V by 8 bases; bases with no gene match: 6. CDR3 amino acids: CASESGQGSYEQYF. DNA for the CDR3: TGTGCCAGCGAGTCGGGACAGGGATCCTACGAGCAGTACTTC.

The rearrangement joins TRBV6-5 to TRBJ1-1; 9 bases fit TRBD1. Trimming took 8 bases from V and 1 from J; bases not matched to a gene: 8. The CDR3 has 15 amino acids. Germline loops: CDR1 MNHEY, CDR2 SVGAGI. The CDR3 nucleotides read TGTGCCAGCTGTAGGGGACAGGGCCAGAACACTGAAGCTTTCTTT. Amino acids: CASCRGQGQNTEAFF.

The chain is built from TRBV14 and TRBJ1-1, with D unclear. Per the germline V gene, CDR1 is SGHDN and CDR2 is FVKESK. V dropped 5 bases and J dropped 1 base, with 8 bases sitting between them. This CDR3 has 13 residues. The CDR3 bases are TGTGCCAGCAGCGCCCAGGAGAACACTGAAGCTTTCTTT. Translated, it gives CASSAQENTEAFF.

J is TRBJ1-2 and V is TRBV11-3, with D possibly TRBD1 on 6 matching bases. CDR3 length: 17 residues. Between the trimmed V and J ends, which lost 1 base and 5 bases, there was a span of 20 bases. Germline loops: CDR1 SGHNT, CDR2 YENEEA. The CDR3 protein is CASSLGIRGAHYYGYTF. CDR3 coding DNA: TGTGCCAGCAGCTTAGGTATACGGGGGGCGCATTATTATGGCTACACCTTC.

In its sample, this clone was seen once. The V gene is TRBV5-4, the J gene TRBJ2-7, with 14 bases lining up with TRBD2. Germline CDR1 SGHNT, CDR2 YYREEE (reference sequence). Trimming took 0 bases from V and 3 from J; bases not matched to a gene: 11. The CDR3 loop spans 19 amino acids. CDR3: CASSLGGGTSGSRVYEQYF. In DNA, the CDR3 is TGTGCCAGCAGCTTGGGAGGCGGGACTAGCGGGAGTCGGGTCTACGAGCAGTACTTC.

This chain uses TRBV5-1 with TRBJ1-1; D call uncertain. The CDR3 has 11 residues. Trimming left V 3 bases short and J 7 bases short, with 7 bases between. Germline V lookup: CDR1 SGHRS, CDR2 YFSETQ. CDR3 bases: TGCGCCAGCAGCTCCGGATTTGAAGCTTTCTTT. It is translated as CASSSGFEAFF.

This chain uses TRBV2 with TRBJ1-2; D not resolved. Germline V lookup: CDR1 SNHLY, CDR2 FYNNEI. The V gene lost 2 bases and the J gene lost 9 bases, with 13 bases spanning the gap. There are 13 residues in the CDR3. This CDR3 is CASSEWQPESYTF. The CDR3 DNA sequence: TGTGCCAGCAGTGAATGGCAGCCAGAGAGCTACACCTTC.

The rearrangement joins TRBV6-1 to TRBJ2-7; possibly TRBD1 or TRBD2 for D (5 bases each). Trimming removed 6 bases at V and 2 bases at J, with 11 bases between. The CDR3 length is 13 residues. Germline V gene lookup returns CDR1 MNHNS and CDR2 SASEGT. The CDR3 bases are TGTGCCAGCAGCCGGGACCTCACCTACGAGCAGTACTTC. It codes for CASSRDLTYEQYF.

The V and J genes are TRBV5-4 and TRBJ2-7; the match to TRBD2 covers 7 bases. The junction had 15 bases not matched to a gene; V was cut back by 4 bases and J by 2 bases. The CDR3 runs 17 residues. CDR1 and CDR2 (germline): SGHNT, YYREEE (reference sequence). The CDR3 nucleotides read TGTGCCAGCAGCGCCGGCCCCGGGACTATCTTCACCTACGAGCAGTACTTC. Amino acids: CASSAGPGTIFTYEQYF.

The J gene is TRBJ1-1, the V gene TRBV6-1; D unclear. There are 13 residues in the CDR3. Germline CDR1 reads MNHNS; CDR2 reads SASEGT. Trimming left V 5 bases short and J 1 base short, with 8 bases between. The CDR3: CASSIFANTEAFF. The CDR3 DNA is TGTGCCAGCAGTATTTTCGCGAACACTGAAGCTTTCTTT.

The count of this clone is one. The V gene is TRBV7-2, the J gene TRBJ1-5; D remains unclear. CDR1 SGHTA and CDR2 FQGNSA come from the germline V gene. Trimming took off 1 base at V and 1 base at J, with 11 bases between the two ends. This CDR3 spans 16 amino acids. The CDR3 DNA reads TGTGCCAGCAGCTTAGAGGTAGGGCTCAGCAATCAGCCCCAGCATTTT. Protein: CASSLEVGLSNQPQHF.

The chain carries TRBV11-2 and TRBJ2-3; the D is unclear. Germline V CDR1 and CDR2: SGHAT, FQNNGV. Trimming shortened V by 0 bases and J by 5 bases, and 6 bases separated the two germline ends. This CDR3 has 13 amino acids. CDR3 nucleotides: TGTGCCAGCAGCTTAGAGGCTAGAGATACGCAGTATTTT. As protein: CASSLEARDTQYF.

The chain joins TRBV7-2 to TRBJ2-1; no clear D. Germline CDR1 SGHTA, CDR2 FQGNSA. The CDR3 contains 13 residues. V lost 6 bases and J 3 bases, leaving 9 bases between the germline ends. CDR3 in amino acids: CASSSPNYNEQFF. Written as DNA, the CDR3 is TGTGCCAGCAGTTCTCCAAACTACAATGAGCAGTTCTTC.

The chain has TRBV11-2 and TRBJ2-2; TRBD1 matches at 9 bases. CDR1 SGHAT and CDR2 FQNNGV come from the germline V gene. V was pared by 5 bases and J by 6 bases, with 4 bases of the junction left unmatched. There are 14 residues in the CDR3. In nucleotides, the CDR3 is TGTGCCAGCAGCGCGCGACAGGGGGCCGGGGAGCTGTTTTTT. Amino acid sequence: CASSARQGAGELFF.

The chain joins TRBV5-1 to TRBJ1-1; 7 positions match TRBD1. V gave up 5 bases and J gave up 3 bases; unmatched junction bases: 4. The CDR3 has 13 amino acids. Per germline, CDR1 SGHRS and CDR2 YFSETQ. The CDR3 DNA reads TGCGCCAGCAGACTCGACAGGGACACTGAAGCTTTCTTT. Residues: CASRLDRDTEAFF.